The sequence of this T cell receptor (beta chain) was determined in a study of beta chain features in type 1 diabetes. CDR3 length: 13 amino acids. Trimming removed 0 bases from V and 5 bases from J, with 5 bases in between. The germline CDR1 and CDR2 sequences are LNHNV and YYDKDF (reference sequence). Sequenced material consisted of expressed TCRB transcripts (all of the isolated RNA was reverse transcribed). The method was immunoSEQ multiplex PCR; TCRdb's version includes in-frame clones alone and lacks a portion of them. The data contain about 620,000 clones, around 15% of them singletons. This clone was observed a handful of times.

This sequence originates from a man aged 18 to 29 in good health. Input material: naive CD4+ T cells from blood. The chain joins TRBV15 to TRBJ1-5; D ambiguous. The DNA for the CDR3 is TGTGCCACCAGCAGAGATAAGGATCAGCCCCAGCATTTT. It translates to CATSRDKDQPQHF.